These 21 T cell receptor beta chains were all obtained from the same sample, sequenced in a study of CD8 T cells in Susac syndrome. Reverse transcription used roughly 0.5 to 1 ug RNA and random hexamers. TCRdb passed the immunoSEQ multiplex PCR reads through MiXCR, listing each CDR3 protein once. The table includes 140,000 or so distinct CDR3 sequences, 94% detected once. The sample comprised CD4+ T cells from PBMCs. The receptors originated from a human donor in good health.

The chain couples TRBV6-2 or TRBV6-3 to TRBJ2-1, with D tentatively TRBD2 (5 bases). Trimming left V 5 bases short and J 2 bases short, with 13 bases between. CDR1 and CDR2 (germline): MNHEY, SVGEGT. The CDR3 has 15 amino acids. The CDR3 DNA follows: TGTGCCAGCAGTCAACAGCGGCCCACCTACAATGAGCAGTTCTTC. This translates into CASSQQRPTYNEQFF.

The chain links TRBV19 to TRBJ1-1; D perhaps matches TRBD1 (6 bases). The germline V and J ends were trimmed by 7 bases and 2 bases, with 11 bases remaining between them. Germline assignment: CDR1 LNHDA and CDR2 SQIVND (reference sequence). This CDR3 has 13 amino acids. This CDR3 is CASIYRENTEAFF. The DNA of the CDR3 is TGTGCCAGTATTTACAGGGAAAACACTGAAGCTTTCTTT.

The V and J genes are TRBV20-1 and TRBJ1-5, with 8 bases aligning to TRBD1. CDR1 is DFQATT and CDR2 is SNEGSKA in the germline V gene (reference sequence). The V segment lost 5 bases and the J segment 1 base; nucleotides outside the gene matches: 1. CDR3 size: 13 residues. The CDR3: CSAQGASNQPQHF. CDR3 DNA sequence: TGCAGTGCTCAGGGGGCGAGCAATCAGCCCCAGCATTTT.

The chain combines TRBV6-5 with TRBJ2-3; no firm D call. CDR1 is MNHEY and CDR2 is SVGAGI in the germline V gene. The V end was cut by 8 bases, the J end by 6 bases, with 9 bases between. The CDR3 extends over 11 amino acids. The CDR3: CASRTSDTQYF. CDR3 nucleotide sequence: TGTGCCAGCCGTACAAGCGATACGCAGTATTTT.

The table lists this clonotype with a few counts. This chain joins TRBV6-5 and TRBJ2-7; no firm D call. Germline V lookup: CDR1 MNHEY, CDR2 SVGAGI. Trimming stripped 6 bases from V and 1 base from J, with 4 bases between. The CDR3 has 11 residues. The CDR3 DNA reads TGTGCCAGCAGGCGTTCCTACGAGCAGTACTTC. Amino acid sequence: CASRRSYEQYF.

V is TRBV18 and J is TRBJ2-1; TRBD1 agrees at 8 bases. Per the germline V gene, CDR1 is KGHSH and CDR2 is LQKENI. The V and J ends lost 0 bases and 5 bases, in that order; junction bases with no gene match: 3. The CDR3 totals 15 residues. The CDR3 loop is CASSPPRQGNNEQFF. In DNA, the CDR3 is TGTGCCAGCTCACCACCCAGACAGGGGAACAATGAGCAGTTCTTC.

The CDR3 loop reads CSARTGGNTIYF. Written as DNA, the CDR3 is TGCAGTGCTCGTACGGGGGGAAACACCATATATTTT. The J gene is TRBJ1-3, the V gene TRBV20-1; no firm D call. V was clipped by 5 bases and J by 4 bases, with 9 bases between them. The germline V gene encodes CDR1 DFQATT and CDR2 SNEGSKA (reference sequence). The CDR3 has 12 residues.

This clonotype has just one count. J is TRBJ2-7 and V is TRBV6-1; TRBD1 might be the D (6 bases). Trimming stripped 5 bases from V and 1 base from J, with 18 bases between. CDR1 is MNHNS and CDR2 is SASEGT in the germline V gene. The CDR3 is 16 residues long. The CDR3 DNA sequence: TGTGCCAGCAGTAAGCCACAGGGAGCTATATCCTACGAGCAGTACTTC. Its protein is CASSKPQGAISYEQYF.

The CDR3: CASSWLAGGNEQFF. In DNA form, the CDR3 reads TGTGCCAGCAGTTGGCTAGCGGGAGGAAATGAGCAGTTCTTC. This chain joins TRBV6-6 and TRBJ2-1, with 11 bases fitting TRBD2. The V gene's germline CDR1 is MNHNY and CDR2 SVGAGI (reference sequence). The trim removed 4 bases at V and 7 bases at J, leaving 3 bases unmatched. The CDR3 runs to 14 residues.

J is TRBJ2-7 and V is TRBV30, with 12 bases that match TRBD2. With V trimmed by 6 bases and J by 3 bases, 3 bases remained unmatched. This CDR3 has 13 amino acids. Germline V gene sequence: CDR1 GTSNPN, CDR2 SVGIG (reference sequence). DNA for the CDR3: TGTGCCTGCCGACTAGCGGGGGTCTACGAGCAGTACTTC. The encoded protein is CACRLAGVYEQYF. The full variable domain, its missing parts supplied by reference TRBV30 and TRBJ2-7, is SQTIHQWPATLVQPVGSPLSLECTVEGTSNPNLYWYRQAAGRGLQLLFYSVGIGQISSEVPQNLSASRPQDRQFILSSKKLLLSDSGFYLCACRLAGVYEQYFGPGTRLTVT.

The chain combines TRBV7-2 with TRBJ1-1; 8 bases line up with TRBD1. The V and J ends lost 5 bases and 6 bases, in that order; junction bases with no gene match: 5. The CDR3 is 13 residues long. From germline, CDR1 is SGHTA and CDR2 FQGNSA. The CDR3 DNA reads as TGTGCCAGCAGCCCCTTACAGGGGGCTGAAGCTTTCTTT. Protein product: CASSPLQGAEAFF.

The gene calls are TRBV12-3 or TRBV12-4 and TRBJ2-7; D gene uncertain. The CDR3 has 12 residues. Trimming pared 5 bases from V and 6 bases from J, leaving 11 bases between. As DNA, the CDR3 is TGTGCCAGCAGTCAAGCCGAAGGCGAGCAGTACTTC. Its protein product is CASSQAEGEQYF.

This clonotype appeared once. This rearrangement joins TRBV29-1 to TRBJ2-3, with 7 nucleotides matching TRBD2. The trim removed 6 bases at V and 3 bases at J, leaving 6 bases unmatched. The CDR3 loop spans 13 amino acids. Germline assignment: CDR1 SQVTM and CDR2 ANQGSEA. The CDR3 DNA reads TGCAGCGTCGGGGGAGGGCCGACAGATACGCAGTATTTT. The encoded protein is CSVGGGPTDTQYF.

This clonotype appeared a single time. The chain carries TRBV7-3 and TRBJ1-1; 7 bases are a match to TRBD1. The length of the CDR3 is 17 residues. Germline CDR1 SGHTA, CDR2 FQGTGA. V shed 1 base, J shed 2 bases, and the junction held 10 bases outside the gene matches. This CDR3 is CASSLMGAGGGNTEAFF. For the CDR3, the DNA is TGTGCCAGCAGCTTAATGGGCGCAGGGGGAGGAAACACTGAAGCTTTCTTT. The full variable domain, its missing parts supplied by reference TRBV7-3 and TRBJ1-1, is GAGVSQTPSNKVTEKGKYVELRCDPISGHTALYWYRQSLGQGPEFLIYFQGTGAADDSGLPNDRFFAVRPEGSVSTLKIQRTERGDSAVYLCASSLMGAGGGNTEAFFGQGTRLTVV.

The CDR3 nucleotides are TGTGCCAGCAGTCTACGCCCGACGAACACTGAAGCTTTCTTT. Protein product: CASSLRPTNTEAFF. The chain employs TRBV5-6 and TRBJ1-1; no reliable D call. The length of the CDR3 is 14 residues. V was trimmed by 5 bases and J by 1 base, leaving 12 bases between them. Germline V gives CDR1 SGHDT, CDR2 YYEEEE.

The rearrangement links TRBV11-2 to TRBJ2-5; TRBD2 aligns across 9 bases. After removal of 1 base from V and 4 bases from J, the junction contained 7 bases not matched to a gene. The CDR3 consists of 16 residues. Germline CDR1 SGHAT, CDR2 FQNNGV. CDR3 in DNA: TGTGCCAGCAGCTTAGGAAGTAGCGGGAGAGGAGAGACCCAGTACTTC. Translating gives CASSLGSSGRGETQYF. The full variable domain, rest sourced from reference TRBV11-2 and TRBJ2-5, is EAGVAQSPRYKIIEKRQSVAFWCNPISGHATLYWYQQILGQGPKLLIQFQNNGVVDDSQLPKDRFSAERLKGVDSTLKIQPAKLEDSAVYLCASSLGSSGRGETQYFGPGTRLLVL.

The V gene is TRBV12-3 or TRBV12-4, the J gene TRBJ2-5; D is undetermined. The ends were cut back, 5 bases at V and 5 bases at J, with 12 bases in the middle. The CDR3 length is 13 residues. CDR3: CASSTHDGETQYF. CDR3 DNA sequence: TGTGCCAGCAGTACACATGACGGGGAGACCCAGTACTTC.

The V call is TRBV5-4, the J call TRBJ2-1; possible D gene TRBD1, 5 bases. The ends were cut back, 2 bases at V and 4 bases at J, with 13 bases in the middle. Germline loops: CDR1 SGHNT, CDR2 YYREEE (reference sequence). The CDR3 has 15 amino acids. The CDR3 sequence: CASSLQGAAYNEQFF. The DNA of the CDR3 is TGTGCCAGCAGCTTACAAGGGGCTGCATACAATGAGCAGTTCTTC.

The gene calls are TRBV6-4 and TRBJ2-1; tentatively, D is TRBD1 (6 bases). Trimming took off 5 bases at V and 5 bases at J, with 10 bases between the two ends. CDR3 length: 13 residues. Germline CDR1 reads MRHNA; CDR2 reads SNTAGT. The CDR3 loop reads CASSYRDHNEQFF. In DNA, the CDR3 is TGTGCCAGCAGTTACAGGGACCACAATGAGCAGTTCTTC.

This rearrangement joins TRBV29-1 to TRBJ1-2; 8 positions agree with TRBD1. J was trimmed by 8 bases and V by 2 bases; bases with no gene match: 7. The CDR3 covers 13 residues. From germline, CDR1 is SQVTM and CDR2 ANQGSEA. The CDR3 nucleotides are TGCAGCGTTGAAAACCAGGGGGCGCTCGGCTACACCTTC. It specifies CSVENQGALGYTF.

The V call is TRBV5-1, the J call TRBJ2-7, with 12 bases identical to TRBD1. Germline CDR1 SGHRS, CDR2 YFSETQ. The CDR3 contains 16 residues. The V segment lost 5 bases and the J segment 2 bases; nucleotides outside the gene matches: 8. CDR3 sequence reads: CASRPGQGAKTYEQYF. The CDR3, as DNA: TGCGCCAGCAGGCCGGGACAGGGGGCGAAGACCTACGAGCAGTACTTC.